A few counts support the clone carrying this T cell receptor (beta chain). Relative to the germline gene, one junction end is altered; a read error may explain this. The CDR3 loop spans 15 amino acids. Germline values: CDR1 SQVTM, CDR2 ANQGSEA. This entry is derived from a study of CD8+ T cells in alopecia areata. The treatment denotes: oral pan-JAK inhibitor, 5-10 mg twice daily. RNA was isolated and reverse transcribed to cDNA, the sequencing template. Profiled with immunoSEQ multiplex PCR; TCRdb holds only in-frame clones, not every one. There are around 120,000 clones in the sample; 58% occur only once, and more than 25% lies in the top ten.

The input for sequencing was CD8+ T cells sorted from blood, taken at week 4, from a patient treated with tofacitinib. The receptor's source is a human donor with alopecia areata. The genes are TRBV29-1 and TRBJ1-5; D uncertain. The CDR3 sequence: CSVEDGGNSNQPQHF. CDR3 nucleotide sequence: TGCAGCGTCGAAGACGGTGGGAATAGCAATCAGCCCCAGCATTTT.